The clone carrying this TCR beta chain was observed at least ten times. The library targeted TCRbeta and was prepared with unique molecular identifiers. Via MiXCR, TCRdb re-called the PCR reads, giving one row per CDR3 protein. The sample lists a few hundred thousand distinct CDR3 sequences; 11% were seen once. V was pared by 5 bases and J by 11 bases, with 17 bases between. CDR3 size: 13 residues. This entry belongs to a study of T-cell reconstitution after alpha-beta-depleted transplantation in children. The chain carries TRBV12-3 or TRBV12-4 and TRBJ2-3, with a weak D call TRBD2 (6 bases). Sequenced material: PBMCs from the stem cell graft donor, taken from the stem cell graft. The receptor's source is a human donor who donated a stem cell graft to a child with acute myeloid leukemia. The CDR3 region is CASSLGLSGGQYF. The DNA of the CDR3 is TGTGCCAGCAGTCTAGGACTCTCCGGGGGGCAGTATTTT.